Following are 10 T cell receptor beta chains from one sample sequenced in a study of blood T cell repertoires in COVID-19. Assay used: immunoSEQ multiplex PCR; TCRdb lists only in-frame clones, some missing. The sample carries tens of thousands of clones, around 80% recorded once. Sequences were obtained from peripheral blood. The receptors were gathered from a woman of 80 years or more with active or convalescent COVID-19.

This sequence joins TRBV12-5 and TRBJ1-4; 8 bases agree with TRBD1. The CDR3 is 16 residues long. In germline, CDR1 is LGHNT, CDR2 FRNRAP. With 1 base clipped from V and 10 bases from J, the junction kept 11 bases outside the gene matches. CDR3 DNA: TGTGCTAGTGGTTTGGACCCTGGACAGGGCATAGGAAAACTGTTTTTT. As protein: CASGLDPGQGIGKLFF.

The chain links TRBV27 to TRBJ1-6; 10 bases align to TRBD1. The CDR3 consists of 16 residues. The trim removed 6 bases at V and 10 bases at J, leaving 12 bases unmatched. Per germline, CDR1 MNHEY and CDR2 SMNVEV (reference sequence). CDR3 nucleotide sequence: TGTGCCAGCAGCCATCGGGTGGGACAGGGGTCGTCACCCCTCCACTTT. Its protein is CASSHRVGQGSSPLHF.

V gene TRBV9 combines with J gene TRBJ2-2; 11 bases line up with TRBD1. V lost 3 bases and J lost 3; bases outside the gene matches: 4. The germline gives CDR1 SGDLS, CDR2 YYNGEE. CDR3 length equals 16 residues. This CDR3 reads CASSARDRGDTGELFF. The CDR3 DNA follows: TGTGCCAGCAGCGCCCGGGACAGGGGGGACACCGGGGAGCTGTTTTTT.

V and J are TRBV24-1 and TRBJ2-3, with a weak D call TRBD1 (6 bases). This CDR3 comprises 15 residues. Germline CDR1 KGHDR, CDR2 SFDVKD. V was pared by 6 bases and J by 1 base, with 13 bases between. The CDR3 sequence: CATSTNRDGTDTQYF. Here the CDR3 DNA reads TGTGCCACCAGTACGAACAGGGATGGCACAGATACGCAGTATTTT.

The gene calls are TRBV5-1 and TRBJ2-1, with 8 bases identical to TRBD1. V lost 5 bases to trimming and J lost 5 bases; unmatched junction nucleotides: 6. The CDR3 spans 14 residues. From germline, CDR1 is SGHRS and CDR2 YFSETQ. The CDR3 sequence: CASRTGTGNNEQFF. CDR3 DNA sequence: TGCGCCAGCAGAACCGGGACAGGAAACAATGAGCAGTTCTTC.

The chain is built from TRBV29-1 and TRBJ1-2, with 8 bases fitting TRBD1. This CDR3 is built from 13 residues. V lost 4 bases, J lost 5 bases, and 6 bases stayed unmatched. The germline V gene has CDR1 SQVTM and CDR2 ANQGSEA. CDR3 protein: CSVAQGAGYGYTF. CDR3 coding DNA: TGCAGCGTTGCGCAGGGGGCAGGGTATGGCTACACCTTC. Combining the CDR3 with reference TRBV29-1 and TRBJ1-2 gives the whole variable domain SAVISQKPSRDICQRGTSLTIQCQVDSQVTMMFWYRQQPGQSLTLIATANQGSEATYESGFVIDKFPISRPNLTFSTLTVSNMSPEDSSIYLCSVAQGAGYGYTFGSGTRLTVV.

V gene TRBV30 combines with J gene TRBJ1-2, with unresolved D. Germline lookup yields CDR1 GTSNPN and CDR2 SVGIG (reference sequence). The CDR3 length is 12 residues. The V and J ends lost 1 base and 2 bases respectively, with 5 bases between them. The CDR3 is CAWSGRNYGYTF. In nucleotides, the CDR3 is TGTGCCTGGAGTGGCAGGAACTATGGCTACACCTTC.

The gene calls are TRBV28 and TRBJ2-7; 8 nucleotides agree with TRBD1. This CDR3 contains 11 residues. CDR1 and CDR2 (germline): MDHEN, SYDVKM. Germline trimming cut 10 bases from V and 5 bases from J; bases unmatched to any gene: 4. CDR3 amino acids: CATTGVDEQYF. DNA for the CDR3: TGTGCCACGACAGGGGTTGACGAGCAGTACTTC.

The rearrangement uses TRBV29-1 and TRBJ2-5; 14 nucleotides line up with TRBD2. Trimming took 7 bases from V and 5 from J; bases not matched to a gene: 6. This CDR3 comprises 14 residues. CDR1 is SQVTM and CDR2 is ANQGSEA in the germline V gene. DNA of the CDR3: TGCAGCGCGACTAGCGGGGGGGGCAGGGAGACCCAGTACTTC. It specifies CSATSGGGRETQYF.

With respect to this clone: A junction boundary mismatches the germline segment, possibly from a read error. The genes are TRBV28 and TRBJ1-2; perhaps TRBD1 as D (6 bases). The CDR3 is made up of 13 amino acids. Per germline, CDR1 MDHEN and CDR2 SYDVKM. This chain's CDR3 is CACRGDTHNGYTF. The CDR3 DNA reads TGTGCCTGCAGAGGGGACACCCATAATGGCTACACCTTC.